Sequencing of this T cell receptor (beta chain) was carried out in a study of T-cell memory formation after mild COVID-19. Study-wide results and limits: Researchers found some responding clones in pre-infection memory, a sign that cross-reactive memory joined. Day 15 to 85 contractors were CD4/CD8 balanced; later expanders leaned CD4+.

As regards this clonotype: Its antigen is not identified.

Germline V gives CDR1 SGHTA, CDR2 FQGNSA. This CDR3 has 14 residues. The ends lost 5 bases at V and 3 bases at J; junction bases unmatched: 6. MiXCR, run by TCRdb on the 5' RACE reads, gives a single entry per CDR3 protein. The data contain a few hundred thousand distinct CDR3 sequences, under 25% of them seen just once; the ten biggest clones take up 21%. The chain is built from TRBV7-2 and TRBJ2-5; 7 bases align to TRBD1. The TCR comes from a man younger than 30 who had mild COVID-19 (a few samples of this study predate the infection). Cell type and time point are not known. Specimen: PBMCs or a T cell subset sorted from them (not recorded which). The CDR3 DNA reads as TGTGCCAGCAGCCGAGGGGACAGAAAAGAGACCCAGTACTTC. Translation gives CASSRGDRKETQYF.